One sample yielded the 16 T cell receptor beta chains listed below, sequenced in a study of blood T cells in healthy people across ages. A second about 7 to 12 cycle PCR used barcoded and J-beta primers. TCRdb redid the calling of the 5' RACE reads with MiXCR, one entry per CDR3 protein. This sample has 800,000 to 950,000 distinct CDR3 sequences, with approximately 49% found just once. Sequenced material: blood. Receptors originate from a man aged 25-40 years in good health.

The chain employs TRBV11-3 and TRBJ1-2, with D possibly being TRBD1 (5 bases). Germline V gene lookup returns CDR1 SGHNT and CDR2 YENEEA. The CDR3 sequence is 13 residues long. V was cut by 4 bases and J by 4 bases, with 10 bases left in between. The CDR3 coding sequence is TGTGCCAGCAGCTCCCGGGGCGTCTATGGCTACACCTTC. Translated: CASSSRGVYGYTF.

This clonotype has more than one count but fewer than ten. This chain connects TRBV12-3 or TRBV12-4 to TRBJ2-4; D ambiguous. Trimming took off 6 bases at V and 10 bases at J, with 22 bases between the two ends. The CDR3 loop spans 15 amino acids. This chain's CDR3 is CASSLNPGVMAIQYF. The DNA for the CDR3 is TGTGCCAGCAGCTTAAACCCAGGAGTGATGGCGATTCAGTACTTC.

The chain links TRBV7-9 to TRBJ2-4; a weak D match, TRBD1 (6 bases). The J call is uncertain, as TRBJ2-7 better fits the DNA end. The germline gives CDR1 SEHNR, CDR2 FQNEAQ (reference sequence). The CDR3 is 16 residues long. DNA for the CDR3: TGTGCCAGCAGCCTTCCTCCCGGGATAAGCAGGGGCGAGCAGTACTTC. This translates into CASSLPPGISRGEQYF.

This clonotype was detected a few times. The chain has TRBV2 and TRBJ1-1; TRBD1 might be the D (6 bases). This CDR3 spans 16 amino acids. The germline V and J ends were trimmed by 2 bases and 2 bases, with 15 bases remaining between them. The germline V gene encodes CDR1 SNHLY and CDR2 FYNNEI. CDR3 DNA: TGTGCCAGCAGTGAAAGGGCAGGGGAACTTAACACTGAAGCTTTCTTT. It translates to CASSERAGELNTEAFF.

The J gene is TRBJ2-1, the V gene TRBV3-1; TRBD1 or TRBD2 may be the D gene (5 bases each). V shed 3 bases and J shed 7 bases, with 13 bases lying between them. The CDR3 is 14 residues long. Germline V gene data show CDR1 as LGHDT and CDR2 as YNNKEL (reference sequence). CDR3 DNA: TGTGCCAGCAGCCATCAGGGAGCGCGGAATGAGCAGTTCTTC. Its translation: CASSHQGARNEQFF.

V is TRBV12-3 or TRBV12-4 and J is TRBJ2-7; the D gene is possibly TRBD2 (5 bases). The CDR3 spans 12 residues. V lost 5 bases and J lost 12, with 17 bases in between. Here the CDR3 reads CASSPASYFGYF. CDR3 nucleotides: TGTGCCAGCAGTCCAGCTAGCTACTTTGGGTACTTC.

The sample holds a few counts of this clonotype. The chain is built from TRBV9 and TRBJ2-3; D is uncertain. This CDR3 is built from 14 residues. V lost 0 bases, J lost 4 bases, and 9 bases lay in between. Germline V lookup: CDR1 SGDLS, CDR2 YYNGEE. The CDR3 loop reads CASSVDLGPDTQYF. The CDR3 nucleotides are TGTGCCAGCAGCGTAGATTTGGGCCCAGATACGCAGTATTTT.

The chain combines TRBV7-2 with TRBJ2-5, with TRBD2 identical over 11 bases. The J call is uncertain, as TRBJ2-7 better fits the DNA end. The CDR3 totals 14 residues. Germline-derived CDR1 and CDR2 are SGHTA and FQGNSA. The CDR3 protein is CASSHLLAGDEQYF. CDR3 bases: TGTGCCAGCAGCCACCTACTAGCGGGAGACGAGCAGTACTTC.

Here the CDR3 DNA reads TGCAGTGCTAGCCTAACTAGCGGAGGAGAGACCCAGTACTTC. Its protein product is CSASLTSGGETQYF. The rearrangement joins TRBV20-1 to TRBJ2-7, with TRBD2 matching over 8 bases. The DNA end is more similar to TRBJ2-5, so the J call may be wrong. The germline CDR1 and CDR2 sequences are DFQATT and SNEGSKA (reference sequence). The CDR3 consists of 14 residues.

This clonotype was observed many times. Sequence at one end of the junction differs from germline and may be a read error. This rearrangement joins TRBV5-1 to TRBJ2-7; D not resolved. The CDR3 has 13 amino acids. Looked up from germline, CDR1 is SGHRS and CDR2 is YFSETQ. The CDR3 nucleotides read TGTGCCAGCAGCTTAGGTGGCGACTACGAGCAGTACTTC. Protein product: CASSLGGDYEQYF.

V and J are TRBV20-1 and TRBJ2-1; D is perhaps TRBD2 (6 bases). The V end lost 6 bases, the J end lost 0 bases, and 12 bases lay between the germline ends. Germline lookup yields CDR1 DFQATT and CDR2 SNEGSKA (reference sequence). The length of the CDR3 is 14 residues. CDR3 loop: CSAIAESSYNEQFF. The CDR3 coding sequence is TGCAGTGCGATAGCGGAAAGCTCCTACAATGAGCAGTTCTTC.

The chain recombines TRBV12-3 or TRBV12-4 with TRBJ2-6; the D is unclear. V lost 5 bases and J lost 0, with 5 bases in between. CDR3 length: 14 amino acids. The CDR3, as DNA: TGTGCCAGCAGTGTACTCTCTGGGGCCAACGTCCTGACTTTC. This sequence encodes CASSVLSGANVLTF.

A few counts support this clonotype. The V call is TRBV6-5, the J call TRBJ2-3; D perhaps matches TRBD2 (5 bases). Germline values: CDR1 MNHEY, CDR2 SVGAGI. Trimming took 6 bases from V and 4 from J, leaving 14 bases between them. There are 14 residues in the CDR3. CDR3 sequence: CASREVGESDTQYF. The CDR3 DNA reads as TGTGCCAGCAGGGAAGTTGGGGAGTCAGATACGCAGTATTTT.

The DNA of the CDR3 is TGTGCCAGCAGCTTAGCGGTGGGGAACACTGAAGCTTTCTTT. Its protein product is CASSLAVGNTEAFF. The V call is TRBV11-2, the J call TRBJ1-1; D gene uncertain. Trimming stripped 1 base from V and 1 base from J, with 7 bases between. The CDR3 has 14 residues. CDR1 and CDR2 (germline): SGHAT, FQNNGV. Based on the CDR3 plus reference TRBV11-2 and TRBJ1-1, the full variable domain is EAGVAQSPRYKIIEKRQSVAFWCNPISGHATLYWYQQILGQGPKLLIQFQNNGVVDDSQLPKDRFSAERLKGVDSTLKIQPAKLEDSAVYLCASSLAVGNTEAFFGQGTRLTVV.

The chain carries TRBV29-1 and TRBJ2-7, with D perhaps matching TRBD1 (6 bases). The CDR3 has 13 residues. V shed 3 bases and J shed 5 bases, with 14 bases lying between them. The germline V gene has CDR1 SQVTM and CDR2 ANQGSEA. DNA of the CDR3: TGCAGCGTTGAGTTTTCAGGGGAGAACGAGCAGTACTTC. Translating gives CSVEFSGENEQYF.

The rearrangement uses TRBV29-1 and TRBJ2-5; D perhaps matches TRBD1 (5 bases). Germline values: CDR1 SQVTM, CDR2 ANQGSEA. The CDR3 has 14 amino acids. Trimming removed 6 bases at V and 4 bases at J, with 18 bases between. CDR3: CSVTSKGLIETQYF. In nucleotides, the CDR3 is TGCAGCGTAACCTCAAAGGGGTTGATAGAGACCCAGTACTTC.